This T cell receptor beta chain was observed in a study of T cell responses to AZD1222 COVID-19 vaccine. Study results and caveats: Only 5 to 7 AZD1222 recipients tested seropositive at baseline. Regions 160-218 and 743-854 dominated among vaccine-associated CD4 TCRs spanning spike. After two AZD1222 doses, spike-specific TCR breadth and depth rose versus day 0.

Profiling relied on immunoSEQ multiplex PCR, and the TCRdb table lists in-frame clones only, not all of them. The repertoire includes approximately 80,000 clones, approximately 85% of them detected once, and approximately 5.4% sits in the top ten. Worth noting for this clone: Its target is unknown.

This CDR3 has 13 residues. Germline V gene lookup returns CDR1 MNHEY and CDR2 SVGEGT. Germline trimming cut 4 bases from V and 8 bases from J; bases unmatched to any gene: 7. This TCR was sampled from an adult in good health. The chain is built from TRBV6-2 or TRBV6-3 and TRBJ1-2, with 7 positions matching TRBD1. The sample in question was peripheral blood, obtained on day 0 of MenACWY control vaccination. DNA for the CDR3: TGTGCCAGCAGTTTGGGACAGTTGGGCGGCTACACCTTC. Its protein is CASSLGQLGGYTF.